These 20 T cell receptor beta chains came from one sample sequenced in a study of vaccination and CD4 T cells after COVID-19 (dated by TCRdb to the early 2020s). Per the publication, the treatment or condition label means: roughly ten-day PBMC culture with coronavirus spike peptide pools or control peptides (ViraFEST assay). The antigens of these receptors remain unknown. Library construction relied on PCR. These reads were obtained on an Illumina iSeq 100. At the Johns Hopkins FTIC core, DNA from the cultured CD4+ T cells underwent TCR sequencing with the Oncomine TCR Beta short-read assay. TCRdb trimmed the raw reads at Q25, called clones with MiXCR and kept productive beta chains. Duplicate CDR3 protein sequences are folded into a single record with the most common DNA and genes. This sample holds 9,000 to 13,000 distinct CDR3 sequences; 35% to 50% were observed only once. Of the sample, 29% falls within the top ten clones.

Source material: CD4+ T cells from blood, cultured in vitro. These TCRs come from a human donor who had recovered from COVID-19.

The chain recombines TRBV11-3 with TRBJ2-7; D perhaps matches TRBD2 (6 bases). The CDR3 has 13 residues. The V end was cut by 1 base, the J end by 7 bases, with 11 bases between. Germline assignment: CDR1 SGHNT and CDR2 YENEEA. In DNA, the CDR3 is TGTGCCAGCAGCTTAGTAACGGGGAGGGAGCAGTACTTC. Its translation: CASSLVTGREQYF.

This clonotype was found a few times. V usage is TRBV2 and J usage is TRBJ1-3; D unclear. Germline V gene data show CDR1 as SNHLY and CDR2 as FYNNEI. Deletions cut 6 bases from V and 6 bases from J, with 15 bases between. This CDR3 has 14 residues. The DNA for the CDR3 is TGTGCCAGCAGGGACGGGCGGGGAGAAAACACCATATATTTT. Protein: CASRDGRGENTIYF. Supplemented by reference TRBV2 and TRBJ1-3, the full variable domain reads EPEVTQTPSHQVTQMGQEVILRCVPISNHLYFYWYRQILGQKVEFLVSFYNNEISEKSEIFDDQFSVERPDGSNFTLKIRSTKLEDSAMYFCASRDGRGENTIYFGEGSWLTVV.

V and J are TRBV18 and TRBJ1-1; TRBD1 matches 9 bases. Losses at the gene ends were 3 bases for V and 0 bases for J; bases not matched to a gene: 5. CDR1 and CDR2 (germline): KGHSH, LQKENI. The CDR3 has 16 residues. The CDR3 reads CASSPGTGIMNTEAFF. The CDR3 bases are TGTGCCAGCTCACCGGGGACAGGGATTATGAACACTGAAGCTTTCTTT.

The V and J genes are TRBV19 and TRBJ2-7; D is ambiguous. Germline CDR1 is LNHDA and CDR2 is SQIVND (reference sequence). CDR3 length: 12 residues. Trimming stripped 3 bases from V and 3 bases from J, with 6 bases between. The CDR3 loop reads CASSMTGYEQYF. The CDR3 coding sequence is TGTGCCAGTAGTATGACGGGCTACGAGCAGTACTTC.

The chain has TRBV30 and TRBJ1-2; D perhaps matches TRBD1 (6 bases). This CDR3 is built from 16 residues. The ends were cut back, 0 bases at V and 4 bases at J, with 18 bases in the middle. The germline V gene has CDR1 GTSNPN and CDR2 SVGIG (reference sequence). CDR3 coding DNA: TGTGCCTGGAGTGTACTAGGGGGGTCGACCCTCTATGGCTACACCTTC. It yields the protein CAWSVLGGSTLYGYTF.

In this sample, this clonotype turned up a few times. The gene calls are TRBV7-8 and TRBJ2-7; no firm D call. This CDR3 comprises 13 residues. Germline-derived CDR1 and CDR2 are SGHVS and FQNEAQ. V lost 1 base, J lost 5 bases, and 9 bases lay in between. CDR3 bases: TGTGCCAGCAGCTTAGATCTTAGGGACGAGCAGTACTTC. Encoded protein: CASSLDLRDEQYF.

The J gene is TRBJ2-2, the V gene TRBV7-9; 8 bases match TRBD1. Germline trimming cut 4 bases from V and 4 bases from J; bases unmatched to any gene: 11. The CDR3 sequence is 17 residues long. Germline V gives CDR1 SEHNR, CDR2 FQNEAQ (reference sequence). CDR3 DNA sequence: TGTGCCAGCAGCTCGAAAGGGACAGGTCGCATCACCGGGGAGCTGTTTTTT. It encodes CASSSKGTGRITGELFF.

The rearrangement links TRBV7-6 to TRBJ2-5, with TRBD2 identical over 11 bases. The CDR3 totals 15 residues. The trim removed 7 bases at V and 1 base at J, leaving 5 bases unmatched. Looked up from germline, CDR1 is SGHVS and CDR2 is FNYEAQ. This CDR3 is CASTGSGGAQETQYF. The CDR3 region has the DNA TGTGCCAGCACCGGTAGCGGGGGGGCCCAAGAGACCCAGTACTTC. Full variable domain (rest looked up from reference TRBV7-6 and TRBJ2-5): GAGVSQSPRYKVTKRGQDVALRCDPISGHVSLYWYRQALGQGPEFLTYFNYEAQQDKSGLPNDRFSAERPEGSISTLTIQRTEQRDSAMYRCASTGSGGAQETQYFGPGTRLLVL.

Only a few counts were recorded for this clonotype. The chain carries TRBV7-9 and TRBJ2-2, with unresolved D. Germline loops: CDR1 SEHNR, CDR2 FQNEAQ (reference sequence). CDR3 size: 15 residues. Trimming took 3 bases from V and 0 from J, leaving 8 bases between them. The CDR3 loop reads CASSFGVPNTGELFF. The CDR3 DNA reads TGTGCCAGCAGCTTTGGGGTACCGAACACCGGGGAGCTGTTTTTT.

The chain couples TRBV6-1 to TRBJ1-4; TRBD1 matches at 8 bases. Germline CDR1 is MNHNS and CDR2 is SASEGT. The CDR3 is made up of 16 amino acids. V lost 3 bases and J lost 2; bases outside the gene matches: 5. CDR3: CASSEEGTGTNEKLFF. CDR3 DNA: TGTGCCAGCAGTGAGGAGGGGACAGGTACTAATGAAAAACTGTTTTTT.

This clonotype came up once. The chain employs TRBV24-1 and TRBJ2-3; maybe TRBD1 (6 bases). Germline CDR1 is KGHDR and CDR2 is SFDVKD. The CDR3 extends over 17 amino acids. V shed 1 base and J shed 5 bases, with 18 bases lying between them. The CDR3 reads CATSDFWGLPPQDTQYF. Written as DNA, the CDR3 is TGTGCCACCAGTGATTTTTGGGGGCTTCCCCCCCAAGATACGCAGTATTTT.

This clonotype was seen only once. This sequence joins TRBV12-3 or TRBV12-4 and TRBJ1-1; tentatively, D is TRBD1 (5 bases). This CDR3 has 13 residues. Between the trimmed V and J ends, which lost 4 bases and 5 bases, there was a span of 11 bases. This chain's CDR3 is CASSSSKGTEAFF. CDR3 DNA sequence: TGTGCCAGCAGTTCTTCTAAGGGGACTGAAGCTTTCTTT.

The chain combines TRBV19 with TRBJ1-1, with unresolved D. This CDR3 contains 14 residues. Germline V gene lookup returns CDR1 LNHDA and CDR2 SQIVND (reference sequence). The V end was cut by 4 bases, the J end by 0 bases, with 9 bases between. CDR3 loop: CASSRAALNTEAFF. CDR3 DNA sequence: TGTGCCAGTAGTAGGGCCGCGTTGAACACTGAAGCTTTCTTT.

This clonotype was counted only a few times. The chain employs TRBV6-2 or TRBV6-3 and TRBJ2-2, with 7 bases aligning to TRBD1. Trimming cost V 6 bases and J 5 bases; bases outside gene matches: 9. Germline CDR1 is MNHEY and CDR2 is SVGEGT. The length of the CDR3 is 15 residues. In DNA, the CDR3 is TGTGCCAGCAGCGCCGAGGGGGCTCGAACCGGGGAGCTGTTTTTT. Its translation is CASSAEGARTGELFF.

The chain recombines TRBV28 with TRBJ1-1; tentative D call: TRBD1 (5 bases). Trimming took off 7 bases at V and 0 bases at J, with 18 bases between the two ends. CDR3 size: 16 residues. CDR1 is MDHEN and CDR2 is SYDVKM in the germline V gene. CDR3 protein: CASILAWEGLNTEAFF. CDR3 sequence (DNA): TGTGCCAGCATTCTCGCCTGGGAGGGACTGAACACTGAAGCTTTCTTT.

This chain connects TRBV5-4 to TRBJ1-2; D gene unclear. The V end was cut by 3 bases, the J end by 3 bases, with 18 bases between. The CDR3 runs 16 residues. CDR1 and CDR2 from the germline V gene are SGHNT and YYREEE (reference sequence). For the CDR3, the DNA is TGTGCCAGCAGCTCGATGACCGTCCCCAGCGACTATGGCTACACCTTC. It specifies CASSSMTVPSDYGYTF.

The rearrangement links TRBV2 to TRBJ1-1; no reliable D call. The CDR3 totals 11 residues. Germline V lookup: CDR1 SNHLY, CDR2 FYNNEI. The V gene lost 7 bases and the J gene lost 0 bases, with 3 bases spanning the gap. CDR3 residues: CASKMNTEAFF. DNA of the CDR3: TGTGCCAGCAAAATGAACACTGAAGCTTTCTTT. Complete variable domain (other parts from reference TRBV2 and TRBJ1-1): EPEVTQTPSHQVTQMGQEVILRCVPISNHLYFYWYRQILGQKVEFLVSFYNNEISEKSEIFDDQFSVERPDGSNFTLKIRSTKLEDSAMYFCASKMNTEAFFGQGTRLTVV.

The chain has TRBV12-3 or TRBV12-4 and TRBJ1-3; no clear D. CDR3 length equals 14 residues. Trimming removed 8 bases from V and 2 bases from J, with 13 bases in between. In nucleotides, the CDR3 is TGTGCCAGCTGGAGTGGGAGGGCTGGAAACACCATATATTTT. It translates to CASWSGRAGNTIYF.

This clonotype was seen only a few times. This chain connects TRBV11-2 to TRBJ1-1, with D tentatively TRBD1 (5 bases). CDR3 length: 16 amino acids. Per germline, CDR1 SGHAT and CDR2 FQNNGV. The V end lost 3 bases, the J end lost 1 base, and 15 bases lay between the germline ends. CDR3 sequence: CASSFRDGGWNTEAFF. CDR3 DNA: TGTGCCAGCAGCTTCCGGGACGGAGGTTGGAACACTGAAGCTTTCTTT.

V and J are TRBV5-1 and TRBJ2-7; perhaps TRBD1 as D (5 bases). Germline CDR1 and CDR2: SGHRS and YFSETQ. V lost 3 bases, J lost 2 bases, and 9 bases lay in between. The CDR3 totals 13 residues. The CDR3 DNA sequence: TGCGCCAGCAGCTCTGGGGCGACCTACGAGCAGTACTTC. This codes for CASSSGATYEQYF.